This entry describes one T cell receptor (beta chain). Which antigen it targets is not known. No base qualities exist here, and no much larger clone lies one base off it. The roughly 39 donors, aged about 6 to 100 years, were systemically healthy Caucasian individuals from Russia. Roughly 10 milliliters of peripheral blood were drawn from each donor into EDTA-treated Vacutainer tubes. Ficoll-Paque density-gradient centrifugation was used to isolate PBMCs, with at least 6.5 million per sample. Total RNA, at least 6 micrograms per sample, was extracted from PBMCs with Trizol reagent. For every donor, an aliquot of PBMCs went through flow cytometry to measure the percentages of naive CD45RAhigh/CD27high T cells. The CDR3 spans 16 residues, from the cysteine through the phenylalanine. CDR3 DNA is the only sequence kept; it has 48 bases, read in frame from the first base. Per the germline V gene, KGHDR is the CDR1 and SFDVKD is the CDR2. Trimming leaves V shorter by 3 bases and J shorter by 3 bases, with the junction holding 7 bases beyond the gene matches.

The library relied on 5' RACE. Reads for this sample came from an Illumina HiSeq 2500. A second PCR of 7 to 11 cycles was run with a J-beta primer mix and a sample-barcoded 5' primer. A unique molecular identifier was introduced onto each TCR beta cDNA molecule by a template-switch 5' adaptor carrying 12 random nucleotides. Each sample yielded at least 2.5 million CDR3-containing paired-end reads. First-strand cDNA was synthesized from all RNA with the Mint cDNA synthesis kit, primed by a TRBC-specific oligonucleotide. Following uracil-DNA glycosylase treatment, a first 18-cycle PCR with universal primers M1SS and BC2_uni_R was performed on all cDNA. The published analysis was carried out like this. For normalization, 1 million high-quality reads, each with a distinct molecular identifier, were randomly selected from each sample. Reads sharing molecular identifiers were discarded rather than binned into consensus sequences. CDR3 identification, clonotype clustering and error correction used MiTCR with a Q25 quality threshold and the strictest error-elimination algorithm. A nonparametric unseen species model with Euler transformation was used to estimate a lower bound on total TCR beta diversity. Using fastp at Q25 and MiXCR, TCRdb reprocessed the public reads and kept productive beta chains. Each CDR3 protein appears once, grouped with its most common genes and DNA. The V and J calls shown here were made by TCRdb, not taken from the authors' results. The sample table shows 540,000 or so distinct CDR3 sequences, and about 25% are seen once. The biggest ten clones account for around 10% of the sample.

This sample is part of a study of blood T cells in healthy people across ages (dated by TCRdb to the mid-2010s). Turning to the overall study: Template switching captured roughly one uniquely barcoded TCR beta cDNA molecule per two T cells in model experiments. The study measured age-related changes in TCR beta repertoire diversity using deep sequencing normalized with unique cDNA molecular identifiers. The donors were divided into four age groups: young (average approximately 17 years), middle-aged (about 39), aged (about 61) and long-lived (roughly 86). The study analyzed two additional independent replicas of 1 million unique cDNA reads from the same blood draw for two donors, one aged 18 to 30 and one aged 80 or older. The research as a whole found: Observed TCR beta diversity per million T cells fell roughly linearly with age, and a significant reduction was already apparent by age roughly 40. There was a strong correlation between observed TCR beta diversity and the percentage of naive T cells measured by flow cytometry. Estimates of total diversity based on one million sequenced T cells were regarded as lower bounds and as underestimates. Because the CMV infection status of the donors was unknown, age-related changes in expanded clonotypes may potentially have been confounded. Compared with the aged group, the long-lived group had more naive CD4+ T cells, fewer expanded clones and increased TCR diversity, suggesting age selection. Because profiling used bulk unsorted PBMCs, naive and antigen-experienced compartments could not be compared conclusively.

The same data also went into a second study, on T cells of mothers and their children. According to the second study: Donors were nine systemically healthy Caucasian individuals: three mothers and their six children. cDNA synthesis consumed the entire amount of extracted RNA, loaded at 1.5 ug RNA in each 15 ul reaction. In the second PCR, sample barcodes and 2-4 random nucleotides were introduced via the M1S primer. Over 9 million TCR beta CDR3 reads came from each mother, compared with several million reads from each child. Thymic selection shapes the output of TCR recombination in a similar way in related and unrelated pairs, and inherited differences have a minor effect. Related mother-child pairs always showed normalized repertoire overlap that was slightly higher than in unrelated mother-child pairs, though the difference was never significant. No persistent microchimeric T cell clones were detected, at a sensitivity of around 97 clones per million clonotypes. In the study, deep NGS was used to compare the TCR beta repertoires of mothers and children, and features distinguishing related mother-child pairs from unrelated individuals were sought. On average, the children were roughly 11 +/- 4 years old, while the mothers were approximately 40 +/- 4 years old. After adapter ligation with NEBNext reagents, the libraries were sequenced on Illumina HiSeq 2000 with 100+100 nt paired-end reads. To avoid cross-contamination, the mother libraries and the child libraries were prepared a month apart and sequenced in separate runs. Between roughly 500,000 and 2,300,000 distinct TCR beta clonotypes were identified per donor. Naive TCR beta clonotypes were estimated from low-frequency clonotypes matched to each donor's FACS-determined naive share, without sorting.

This sequence uses TRBV24-1 and TRBJ2-1; TRBD2 lines up with 7 middle nucleotides. Input material: blood. This TCR came from a boy aged 5-17 years in good health. The CDR3 protein sequence reads: CATSDPNRGVYNEQFF. The sequence in DNA is TGTGCCACCAGTGATCCCAACCGGGGGGTCTACAATGAGCAGTTCTTC.